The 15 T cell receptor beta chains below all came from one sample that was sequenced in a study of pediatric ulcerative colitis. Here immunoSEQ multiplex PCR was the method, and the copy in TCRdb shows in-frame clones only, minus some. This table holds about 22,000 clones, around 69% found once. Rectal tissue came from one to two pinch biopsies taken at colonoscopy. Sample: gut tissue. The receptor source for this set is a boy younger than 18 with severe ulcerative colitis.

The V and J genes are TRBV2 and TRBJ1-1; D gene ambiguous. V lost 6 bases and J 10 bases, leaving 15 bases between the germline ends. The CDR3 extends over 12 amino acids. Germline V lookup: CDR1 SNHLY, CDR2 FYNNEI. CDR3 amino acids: CASSLTLNAAFF. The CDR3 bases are TGTGCCAGCAGCCTAACTTTGAATGCAGCTTTCTTT.

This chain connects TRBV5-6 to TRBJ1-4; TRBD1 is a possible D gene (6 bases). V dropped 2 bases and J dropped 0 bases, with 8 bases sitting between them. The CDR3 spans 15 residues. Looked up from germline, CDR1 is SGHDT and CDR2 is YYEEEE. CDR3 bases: TGTGCCAGCAGCTTATACAGGGCAACTAATGAAAAACTGTTTTTT. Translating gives CASSLYRATNEKLFF.

Written as DNA, the CDR3 is TGCGCCAGCAGCCCGGTGGAGGGGACACCCCTCCACTTT. Its translation is CASSPVEGTPLHF. This chain uses TRBV5-1 with TRBJ1-6, with D tentatively TRBD1 (5 bases). The CDR3 is 13 residues long. Trimming shortened V by 4 bases and J by 11 bases, and 13 bases separated the two germline ends. In germline, CDR1 is SGHRS, CDR2 YFSETQ.

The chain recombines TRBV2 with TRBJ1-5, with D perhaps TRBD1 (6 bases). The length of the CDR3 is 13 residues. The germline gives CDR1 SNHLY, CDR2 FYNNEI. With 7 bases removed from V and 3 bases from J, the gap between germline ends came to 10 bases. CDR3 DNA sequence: TGTGCCAGCAAGCACAGGGTCAATCAGCCCCAGCATTTT. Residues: CASKHRVNQPQHF.

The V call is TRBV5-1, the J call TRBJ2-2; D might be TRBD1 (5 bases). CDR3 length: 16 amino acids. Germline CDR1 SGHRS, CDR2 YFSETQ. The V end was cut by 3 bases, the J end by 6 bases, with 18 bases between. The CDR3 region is CASSYSNLLGPGELFF. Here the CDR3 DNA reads TGCGCCAGCAGCTACTCAAACCTTTTGGGGCCCGGGGAGCTGTTTTTT.

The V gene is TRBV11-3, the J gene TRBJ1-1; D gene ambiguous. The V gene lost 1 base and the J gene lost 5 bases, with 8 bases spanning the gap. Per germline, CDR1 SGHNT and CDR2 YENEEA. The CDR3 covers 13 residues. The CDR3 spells CASSLGRETEAFF. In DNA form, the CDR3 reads TGTGCCAGCAGCTTAGGTAGGGAAACTGAAGCTTTCTTT. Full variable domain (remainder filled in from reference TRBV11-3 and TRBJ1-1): EAGVVQSPRYKIIEKKQPVAFWCNPISGHNTLYWYLQNLGQGPELLIRYENEEAVDDSQLPKDRFSAERLKGVDSTLKIQPAELGDSAVYLCASSLGRETEAFFGQGTRLTVV.

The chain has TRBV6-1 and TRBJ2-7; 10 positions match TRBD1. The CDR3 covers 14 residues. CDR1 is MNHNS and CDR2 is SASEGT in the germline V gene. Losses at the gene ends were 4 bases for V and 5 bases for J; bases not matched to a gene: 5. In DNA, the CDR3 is TGTGCCAGCAGTGTTCGACAGGGGGCAGACGAGCAGTACTTC. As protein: CASSVRQGADEQYF.

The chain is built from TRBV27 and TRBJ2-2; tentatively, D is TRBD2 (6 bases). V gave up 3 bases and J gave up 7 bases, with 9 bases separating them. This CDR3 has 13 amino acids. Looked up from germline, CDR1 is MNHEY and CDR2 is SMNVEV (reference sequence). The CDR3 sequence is CASSFSGGGELFF. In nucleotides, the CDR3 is TGTGCCAGCAGTTTCTCCGGGGGCGGGGAGCTGTTTTTT.

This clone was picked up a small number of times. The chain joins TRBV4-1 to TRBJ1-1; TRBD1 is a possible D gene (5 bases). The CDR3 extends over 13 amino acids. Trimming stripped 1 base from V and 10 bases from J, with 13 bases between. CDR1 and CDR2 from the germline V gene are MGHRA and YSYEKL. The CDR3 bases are TGCGCCAGCAGCCAAGGAATTGTGGGGGGAGCTTTCTTT. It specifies CASSQGIVGGAFF.

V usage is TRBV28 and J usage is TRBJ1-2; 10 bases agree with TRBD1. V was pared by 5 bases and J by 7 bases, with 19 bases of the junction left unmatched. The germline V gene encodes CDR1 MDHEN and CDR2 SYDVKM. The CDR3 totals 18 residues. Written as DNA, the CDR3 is TGTGCCAGCAGTCTGACCTTCTCAGGACAGGGGGGTTCCATTGGCTACACCTTC. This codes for CASSLTFSGQGGSIGYTF.

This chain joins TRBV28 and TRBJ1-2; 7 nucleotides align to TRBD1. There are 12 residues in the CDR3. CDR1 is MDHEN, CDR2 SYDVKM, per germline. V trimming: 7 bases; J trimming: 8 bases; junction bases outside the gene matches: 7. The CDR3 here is CASKTPTGGYTF. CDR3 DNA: TGTGCCAGCAAAACGCCGACAGGGGGCTACACCTTC.

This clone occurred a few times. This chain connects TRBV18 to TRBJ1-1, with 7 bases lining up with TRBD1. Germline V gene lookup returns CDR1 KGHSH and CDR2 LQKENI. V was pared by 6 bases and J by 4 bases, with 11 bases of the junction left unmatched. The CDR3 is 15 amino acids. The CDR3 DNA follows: TGTGCCAGCTCTCTCCTCGGACAGGACTTCACTGAAGCTTTCTTT. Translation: CASSLLGQDFTEAFF.

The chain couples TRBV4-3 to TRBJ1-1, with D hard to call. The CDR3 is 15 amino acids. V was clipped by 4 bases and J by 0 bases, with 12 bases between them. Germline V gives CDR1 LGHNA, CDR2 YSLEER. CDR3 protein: CASSPRRSMNTEAFF. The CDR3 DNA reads TGCGCCAGCAGCCCCCGGAGGTCGATGAACACTGAAGCTTTCTTT.

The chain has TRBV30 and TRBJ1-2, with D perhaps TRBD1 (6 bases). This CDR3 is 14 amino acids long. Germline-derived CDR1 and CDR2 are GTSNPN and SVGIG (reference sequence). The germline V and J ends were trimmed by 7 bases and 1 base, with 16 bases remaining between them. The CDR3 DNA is TGTGCCTTTGTTTCATCGGACAGTAACTATGGCTACACCTTC. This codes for CAFVSSDSNYGYTF.

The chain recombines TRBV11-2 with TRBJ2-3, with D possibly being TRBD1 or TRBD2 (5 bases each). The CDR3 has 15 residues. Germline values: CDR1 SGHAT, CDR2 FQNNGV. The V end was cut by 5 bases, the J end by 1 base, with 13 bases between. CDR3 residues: CASSPGTYRTDTQYF. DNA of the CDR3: TGTGCCAGCAGCCCCGGGACCTACCGCACAGATACGCAGTATTTT. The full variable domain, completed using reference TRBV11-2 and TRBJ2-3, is EAGVAQSPRYKIIEKRQSVAFWCNPISGHATLYWYQQILGQGPKLLIQFQNNGVVDDSQLPKDRFSAERLKGVDSTLKIQPAKLEDSAVYLCASSPGTYRTDTQYFGPGTRLTVL.